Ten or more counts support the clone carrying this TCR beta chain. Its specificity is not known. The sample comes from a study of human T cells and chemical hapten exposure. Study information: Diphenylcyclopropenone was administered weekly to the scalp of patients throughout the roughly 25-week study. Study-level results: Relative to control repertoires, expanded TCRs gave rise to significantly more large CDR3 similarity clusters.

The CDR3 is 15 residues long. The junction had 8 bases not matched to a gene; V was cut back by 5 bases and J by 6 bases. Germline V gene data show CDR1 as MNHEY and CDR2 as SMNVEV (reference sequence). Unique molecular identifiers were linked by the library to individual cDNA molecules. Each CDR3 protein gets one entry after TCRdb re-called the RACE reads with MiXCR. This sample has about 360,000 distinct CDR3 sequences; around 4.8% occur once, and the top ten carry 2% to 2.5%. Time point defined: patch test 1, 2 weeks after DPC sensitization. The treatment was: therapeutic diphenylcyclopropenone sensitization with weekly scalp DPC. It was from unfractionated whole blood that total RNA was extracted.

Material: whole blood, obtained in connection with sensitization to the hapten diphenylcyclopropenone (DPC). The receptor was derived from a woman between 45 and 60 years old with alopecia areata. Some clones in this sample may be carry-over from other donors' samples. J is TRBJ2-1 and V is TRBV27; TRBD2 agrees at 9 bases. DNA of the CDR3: TGTGCCAGCAGTCGTTTAGCTAGCGGGGCCAATGAGCAGTTCTTC. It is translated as CASSRLASGANEQFF.